This TCR beta chain was found in a study of T cell repertoires in cytomegalovirus infection. Study information: CMV epitopes in the study were HLA-C-restricted (recently identified) and HLA-B-restricted (well studied). The public TCR beta signatures pointed to both CMV infection and matching HLA type.

Study-wide results and caveats: There were HLA-C-restricted CMV-specific TCR beta clonotypes dominating the ex vivo response. Summed frequency of public TCR beta families distinguished CMV carriers with the relevant HLA.

TCRdb reprocessed the reads with MiXCR, giving one entry per CDR3 protein. The sample holds about 890,000 distinct CDR3 sequences, approximately 32% seen once. V gave up 3 bases and J gave up 5 bases; unmatched junction bases: 9. The germline V gene has CDR1 MNHEY and CDR2 SMNVEV (reference sequence). The CDR3 is made up of 15 amino acids. This clonotype was picked up a small number of times. Antigen: not known. Sequencing was performed on cultured CD8+ T cells from PBMCs, taken from culture after CMV antigen stimulation. The chain combines TRBV27 with TRBJ2-5; 7 positions agree with TRBD1. The receptor was isolated from a human donor in good health (CMV status not recorded). Some clones in this sample may be carry-over from other donors' samples. The CDR3 here is CASSFSYRGLETQYF. The CDR3 region has the DNA TGTGCCAGCAGTTTCTCGTACAGGGGTTTGGAGACCCAGTACTTC.